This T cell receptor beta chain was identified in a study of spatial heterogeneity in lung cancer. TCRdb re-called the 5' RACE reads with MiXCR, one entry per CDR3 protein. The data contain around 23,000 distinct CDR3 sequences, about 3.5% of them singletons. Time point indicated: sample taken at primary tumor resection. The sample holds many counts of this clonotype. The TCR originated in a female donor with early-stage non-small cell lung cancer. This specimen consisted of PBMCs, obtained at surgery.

The CDR3 region is CASSEWESGYNEQFF. CDR3 coding DNA: TGTGCCAGCAGTGAATGGGAGAGCGGCTACAATGAGCAGTTCTTC. This chain joins TRBV12-3 or TRBV12-4 and TRBJ2-1; D possibly corresponds to TRBD2 (5 bases). The CDR3 extends over 15 amino acids. Trimming pared 5 bases from V and 3 bases from J, leaving 14 bases between.